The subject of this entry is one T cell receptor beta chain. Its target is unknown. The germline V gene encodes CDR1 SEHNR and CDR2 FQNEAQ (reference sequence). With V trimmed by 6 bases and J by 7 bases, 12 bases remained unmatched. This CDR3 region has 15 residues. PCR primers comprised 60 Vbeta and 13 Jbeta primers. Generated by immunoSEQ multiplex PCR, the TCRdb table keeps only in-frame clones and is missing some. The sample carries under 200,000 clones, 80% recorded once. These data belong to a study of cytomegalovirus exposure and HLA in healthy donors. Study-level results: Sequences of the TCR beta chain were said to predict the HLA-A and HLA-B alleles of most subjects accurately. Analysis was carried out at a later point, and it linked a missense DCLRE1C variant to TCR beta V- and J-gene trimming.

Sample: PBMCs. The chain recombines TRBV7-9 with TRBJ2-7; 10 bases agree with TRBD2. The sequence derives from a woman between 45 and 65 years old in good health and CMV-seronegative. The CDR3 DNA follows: TGTGCCAGCAGTTTCCCAGGAACTAGCGGGACAGAGCAGTACTTC. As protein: CASSFPGTSGTEQYF.